A selection of T cell receptor beta chains follows, all from one sample in a study of blood T cell repertoires in COVID-19. Profiling relied on immunoSEQ multiplex PCR, and the TCRdb table lists in-frame clones only, not all of them. The table has 150,000 to 200,000 clones, 82% seen once; the top ten hold around 7%. The material sequenced was peripheral blood. The receptors were sampled from a woman aged 40 to 50 with COVID-19, enrolled during active disease. Each CDR3 is given with its conserved first and last residue. A D gene is named only where the DNA matches it firmly. The listing skips clone size in some rows; elsewhere it reads once, few, many or a size class.

clone_size,j_call,v_call,d_call,cdr3_nt,cdr3_aa
.,TRBJ2-5,TRBV27,TRBD1,TGTGCCAGCAGTTTGGGGACAGGGTATACGGAGACCCAGTACTTC,CASSLGTGYTETQYF
.,TRBJ1-2,TRBV7-2,.,TGTGCCAGCGGCTTTGTCAGGGGTGGCTACACCTTC,CASGFVRGGYTF
.,TRBJ2-1,TRBV7-3,TRBD2,TGTGCCAGCAGCCGACAGGGACTAGCGGGAAGGGATGAGCAGTTCTTC,CASSRQGLAGRDEQFF
.,TRBJ2-5,TRBV14,TRBD2,TGTGCCAGCGGAAGCGGGAGCGTATCAGAGACCCAGTACTTC,CASGSGSVSETQYF
.,TRBJ2-3,TRBV6-4,TRBD1,TGTGCCAGCAGTTTGCAGGGGGGCACAGATACGCAGTATTTT,CASSLQGGTDTQYF
.,TRBJ1-3,TRBV5-1,.,TGCGCCAGCAGCTCGACAGGAGTGTCAGGAAACACCATATATTTT,CASSSTGVSGNTIYF
.,TRBJ1-2,TRBV7-9,TRBD1,TGTGCCAGCAGCCCAGGGGGCTTCTATGGCTACACCTTC,CASSPGGFYGYTF
.,TRBJ1-1,TRBV20-1,.,TGCAGTGCTCCAGGGCGCACTGAAGCTTTCTTT,CSAPGRTEAFF
once,TRBJ2-4,TRBV7-2,.,TGTGCCAGCAGCTCGACGGCGGGCTCCATTCAGTACTTC,CASSSTAGSIQYF
.,TRBJ1-4,TRBV4-2,TRBD1,TGTGCCAGCAGCCTGGCCGGGACAGGGGATTACGAAAAACTGTTTTTT,CASSLAGTGDYEKLFF
.,TRBJ2-1,TRBV19,.,TGTGCCAGTAGTTCCGGACAGCGGCTGAATGAGCAGTTCTTC,CASSSGQRLNEQFF
.,TRBJ2-2,TRBV7-2,TRBD2,TGTGCCAGCAGTCACGGACTAGCCGGGGAGCTGTTTTTT,CASSHGLAGELFF
few,TRBJ2-7,TRBV5-1,.,TGCGCCAGCAGCTTGGGTGGCTTCGACGAGCAGTACTTC,CASSLGGFDEQYF
.,TRBJ2-3,TRBV2,TRBD2,TGTGCCAGCAGTGAGGGACTAGCGGGAGGTCGTTTAGCGACAGATACGCAGTATTTT,CASSEGLAGGRLATDTQYF
.,TRBJ1-1,TRBV19,.,TGTGCCAGTATCGGGAACACTGAAGCTTTCTTT,CASIGNTEAFF